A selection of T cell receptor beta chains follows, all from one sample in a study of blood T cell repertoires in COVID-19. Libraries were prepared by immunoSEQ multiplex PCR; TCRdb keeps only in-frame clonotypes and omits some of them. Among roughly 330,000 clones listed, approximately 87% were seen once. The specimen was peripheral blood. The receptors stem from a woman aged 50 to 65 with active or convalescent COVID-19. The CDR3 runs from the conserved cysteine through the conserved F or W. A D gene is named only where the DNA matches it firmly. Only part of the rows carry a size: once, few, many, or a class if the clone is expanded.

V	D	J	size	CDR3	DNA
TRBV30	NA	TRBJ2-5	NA	CAWSVAGETQYF	TGTGCCTGGAGTGTGGCGGGGGAGACCCAGTACTTC
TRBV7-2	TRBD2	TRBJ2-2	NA	CASSLDSGSTTGELFF	TGTGCCAGCAGCTTAGATAGCGGGAGTACCACCGGGGAGCTGTTTTTT
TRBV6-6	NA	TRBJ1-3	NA	CASSYGQGSSGNTIYF	TGTGCCAGCAGTTACGGCCAGGGGTCGTCTGGAAACACCATATATTTT
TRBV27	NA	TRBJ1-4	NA	CASRDSGGEKLFF	TGTGCCAGCAGGGACAGTGGGGGAGAAAAACTGTTTTTT
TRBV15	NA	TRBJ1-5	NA	CATSRKQGGSNQPQHF	TGTGCCACCAGCAGGAAACAGGGAGGGAGCAATCAGCCCCAGCATTTT
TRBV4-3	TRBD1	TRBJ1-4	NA	CASSQEGQGPEKLFF	TGCGCCAGCAGCCAAGAGGGACAGGGTCCTGAAAAACTGTTTTTT
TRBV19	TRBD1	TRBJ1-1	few	CATRTGWGMNTEAFF	TGTGCCACCCGGACAGGGTGGGGAATGAACACTGAAGCTTTCTTT
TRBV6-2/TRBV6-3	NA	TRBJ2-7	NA	CASSYRDGGTYEQYF	TGTGCCAGCAGTTACCGAGACGGAGGGACCTACGAGCAGTACTTC
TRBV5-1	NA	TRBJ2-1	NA	CASSLAATNNNEQFF	TGCGCCAGCAGCTTGGCCGCGACTAACAACAATGAGCAGTTCTTC
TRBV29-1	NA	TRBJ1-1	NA	CSARGRALNTEAFF	TGCAGCGCCAGAGGCAGGGCCTTGAACACTGAAGCTTTCTTT
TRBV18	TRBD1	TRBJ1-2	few	CASSPYGQVQLYGYTF	TGTGCCAGCTCACCCTACGGACAGGTTCAACTCTATGGCTACACCTTC
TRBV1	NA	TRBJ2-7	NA	CTSSSGGTGPTNEQYF	TGCACCAGCAGCAGCGGGGGGACGGGGCCCACCAACGAGCAGTACTTC
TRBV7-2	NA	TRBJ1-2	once	CASSQLGGDQRGYTF	TGTGCCAGCAGCCAACTCGGGGGAGACCAGAGGGGCTACACCTTC
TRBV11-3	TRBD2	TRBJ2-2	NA	CASSSGLAGPATGELFF	TGTGCCAGCAGCTCGGGACTAGCGGGACCAGCAACCGGGGAGCTGTTTTTT
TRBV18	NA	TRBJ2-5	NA	CASSNPGLGQETQYF	TGTGCCAGCTCTAATCCGGGACTTGGCCAAGAGACCCAGTACTTC
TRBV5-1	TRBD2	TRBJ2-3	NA	CASSLASLAGTDTQYF	TGCGCCAGCAGCTTGGCCAGCCTAGCGGGCACAGATACGCAGTATTTT
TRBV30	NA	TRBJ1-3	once	CAWSTGYGNTIYF	TGTGCCTGGAGTACAGGGTACGGAAACACCATATATTTT
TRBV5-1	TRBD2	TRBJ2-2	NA	CASSGTSGDAGELFF	TGCGCCAGCAGCGGGACTAGCGGGGACGCCGGGGAGCTGTTTTTT
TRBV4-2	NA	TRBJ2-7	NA	CASSRDRDTHYEQYF	TGTGCCAGCAGCCGAGACCGGGACACCCATTACGAGCAGTACTTC
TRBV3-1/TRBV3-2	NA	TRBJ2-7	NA	CASSPTAGTPTYEQYF	TGTGCCAGCAGCCCAACGGCCGGGACTCCTACCTACGAGCAGTACTTC
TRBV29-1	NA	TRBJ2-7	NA	CSVESGKNEQYF	TGCAGCGTTGAATCGGGGAAGAACGAGCAGTACTTC
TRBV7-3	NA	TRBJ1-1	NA	CASGRNTEAFF	TGTGCCAGCGGGCGGAACACTGAAGCTTTCTTT
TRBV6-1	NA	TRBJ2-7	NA	CASKNDRIHSEQYF	TGTGCCAGCAAGAACGACAGGATACATTCCGAGCAGTACTTC
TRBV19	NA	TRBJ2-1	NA	CASSIRDKSYNEQFF	TGTGCCAGTAGTATTCGGGACAAGAGTTACAATGAGCAGTTCTTC
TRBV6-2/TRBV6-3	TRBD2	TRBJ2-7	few	CASSPGLAETYEQYF	TGTGCCAGCAGCCCGGGACTAGCGGAGACCTACGAGCAGTACTTC
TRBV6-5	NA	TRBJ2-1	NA	CASSYREDEQFF	TGTGCCAGCAGTTACCGAGAGGATGAGCAGTTCTTC
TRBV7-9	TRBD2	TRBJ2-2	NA	CASSLTSGGLVGGELFF	TGTGCCAGCAGCTTAACTAGCGGGGGCTTAGTCGGCGGGGAGCTGTTTTTT
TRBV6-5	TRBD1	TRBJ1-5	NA	CASRGSGGTQPQHF	TGTGCCAGCAGGGGGTCAGGGGGCACTCAGCCCCAGCATTTT
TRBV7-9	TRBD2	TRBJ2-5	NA	CASSSLSSGRSTKGETQYF	TGTGCCAGCAGCTCCCTGTCTAGCGGGCGATCAACTAAGGGAGAGACCCAGTACTTC
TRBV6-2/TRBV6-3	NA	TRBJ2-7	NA	CASSYYASSYEQYF	TGTGCCAGCAGTTACTATGCGAGCTCCTACGAGCAGTACTTC
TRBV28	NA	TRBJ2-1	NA	CASREQGRNEQFF	TGTGCCAGCAGGGAACAGGGTCGGAATGAGCAGTTCTTC
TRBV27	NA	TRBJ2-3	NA	CASSLIPDTDTQYF	TGTGCCAGCAGTTTAATCCCAGACACAGATACGCAGTATTTT
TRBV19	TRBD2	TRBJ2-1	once	CASSIYGTRDNEQFF	TGTGCCAGTAGTATCTATGGGACTAGGGATAATGAGCAGTTCTTC
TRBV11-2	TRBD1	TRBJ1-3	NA	CATTGAYSGNTIYF	TGTGCCACTACAGGGGCCTATTCGGGAAACACCATATATTTT
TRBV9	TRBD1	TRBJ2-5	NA	CASSVGTGVVETQYF	TGTGCCAGCAGCGTAGGAACAGGGGTGGTGGAGACCCAGTACTTC
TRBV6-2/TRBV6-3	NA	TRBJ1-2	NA	CASSYSTEPNYGYTF	TGTGCCAGCAGTTACTCGACAGAACCCAACTATGGCTACACCTTC
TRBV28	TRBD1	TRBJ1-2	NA	CASNPEPGQPSYGYTF	TGTGCCAGCAATCCAGAACCGGGACAGCCCTCCTATGGCTACACCTTC
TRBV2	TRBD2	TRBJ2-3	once	CATWREGGPDTQYF	TGTGCCACCTGGCGGGAGGGGGGGCCAGATACGCAGTATTTT
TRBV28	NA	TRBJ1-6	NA	CASTKQALLHF	TGTGCCAGCACTAAACAGGCCCTACTCCACTTT
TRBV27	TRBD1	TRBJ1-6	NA	CASSPGQGFNSPLHF	TGTGCCAGCAGTCCCGGACAGGGTTTTAATTCACCCCTCCACTTT
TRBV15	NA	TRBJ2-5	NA	CATSREKTSLETQYF	TGTGCCACCAGCAGAGAAAAGACTAGTCTGGAGACCCAGTACTTC
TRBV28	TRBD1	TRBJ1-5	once	CASSPDRGNQPQHF	TGTGCCAGCAGCCCGGACAGGGGGAATCAGCCCCAGCATTTT
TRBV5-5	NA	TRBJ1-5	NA	CASSLERFNRPQHF	TGTGCCAGCAGCTTGGAGAGGTTCAATCGGCCCCAGCATTTT
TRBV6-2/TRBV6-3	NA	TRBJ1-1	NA	CASSFSVEAFF	TGTGCCAGCAGTTTTTCGGTTGAAGCTTTCTTT
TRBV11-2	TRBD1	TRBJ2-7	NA	CASSLVGQGAREQYF	TGTGCCAGCAGCTTAGTTGGGCAGGGGGCAAGGGAGCAGTACTTC
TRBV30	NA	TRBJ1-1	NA	CASEQGNTEAFF	TGTGCCTCCGAACAGGGGAACACTGAAGCTTTCTTT
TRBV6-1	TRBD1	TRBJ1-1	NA	CASTLTGVNTEAFF	TGTGCCAGCACCCTGACAGGGGTGAACACTGAAGCTTTCTTT
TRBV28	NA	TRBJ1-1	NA	CASRGGTTEAFF	TGTGCCAGCAGAGGGGGTACCACTGAAGCTTTCTTT
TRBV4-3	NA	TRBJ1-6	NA	CASSPRVVSYNSPLHF	TGCGCCAGCAGCCCCAGGGTGGTGTCCTATAATTCACCCCTCCACTTT
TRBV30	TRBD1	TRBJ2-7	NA	CAWSQTGGAYEQYF	TGTGCCTGGAGTCAAACAGGGGGAGCCTACGAGCAGTACTTC
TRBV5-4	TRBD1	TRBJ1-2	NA	CASSEDLGGGYGYTF	TGTGCCAGCAGCGAGGATTTAGGGGGCGGATATGGCTACACCTTC
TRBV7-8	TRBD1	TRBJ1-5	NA	CASSLHQTGGGNQPQHF	TGTGCCAGCAGCTTACACCAAACAGGGGGTGGCAATCAGCCCCAGCATTTT
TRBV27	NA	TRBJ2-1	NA	CASSPQRYNEQFF	TGTGCCAGCAGTCCCCAGCGATACAATGAGCAGTTCTTC
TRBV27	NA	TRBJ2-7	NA	CASSPYEGSYEQYF	TGTGCCAGCAGTCCCTACGAGGGCTCCTACGAGCAGTACTTC
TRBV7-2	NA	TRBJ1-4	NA	CASSPGGATNEKLFF	TGTGCCAGCAGCCCCGGCGGGGCAACTAATGAAAAACTGTTTTTT
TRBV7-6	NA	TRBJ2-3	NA	CASSSGTNTDTQYF	TGTGCCAGCAGCTCCGGGACAAACACAGATACGCAGTATTTT
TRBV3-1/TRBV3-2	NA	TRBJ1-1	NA	CASSQVGFGDTEAFF	TGTGCCAGCAGCCAAGTCGGTTTCGGGGACACTGAAGCTTTCTTT
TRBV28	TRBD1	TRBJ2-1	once	CASKNRGTSYNEQFF	TGTGCCAGCAAAAACAGGGGGACCTCCTACAATGAGCAGTTCTTC
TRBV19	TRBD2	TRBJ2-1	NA	CASSMTASGGAARHEQFF	TGTGCCAGTAGTATGACTGCTAGCGGGGGGGCCGCCCGCCATGAGCAGTTCTTC
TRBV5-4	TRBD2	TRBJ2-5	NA	CASGVAGRYQETQYF	TGTGCCAGCGGAGTAGCGGGGAGGTACCAAGAGACCCAGTACTTC